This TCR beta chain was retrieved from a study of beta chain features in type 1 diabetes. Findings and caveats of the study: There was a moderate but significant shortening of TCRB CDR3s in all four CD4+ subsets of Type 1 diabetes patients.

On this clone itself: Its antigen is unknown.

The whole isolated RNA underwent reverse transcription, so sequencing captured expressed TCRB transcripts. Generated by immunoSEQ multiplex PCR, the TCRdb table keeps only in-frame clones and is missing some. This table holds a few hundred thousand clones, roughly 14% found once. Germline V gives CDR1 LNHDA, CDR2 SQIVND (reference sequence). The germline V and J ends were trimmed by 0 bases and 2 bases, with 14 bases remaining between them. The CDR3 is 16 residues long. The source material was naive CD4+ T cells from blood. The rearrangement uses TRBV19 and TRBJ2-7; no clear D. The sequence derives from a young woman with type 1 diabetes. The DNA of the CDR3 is TGTGCCAGTAGTATAGATCCGAGCTACTATCCCTACGAGCAGTACTTC. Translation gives CASSIDPSYYPYEQYF. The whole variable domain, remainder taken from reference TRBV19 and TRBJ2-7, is DGGITQSPKYLFRKEGQNVTLSCEQNLNHDAMYWYRQDPGQGLRLIYYSQIVNDFQKGDIAEGYSVSREKKESFPLTVTSAQKNPTAFYLCASSIDPSYYPYEQYFGPGTRLTVT.